The rows below give T cell receptor beta chains drawn from one sample of a study of T cells in Graves' hyperthyroidism and ophthalmopathy. TCRdb reanalysed the multiplex PCR reads using MiXCR and keeps one entry per CDR3 protein. Of more than 250,000 distinct CDR3 sequences listed, approximately 16% are singletons. The sample consisted of blood. The receptors were sampled from a woman aged 45-59 years with Graves' hyperthyroidism that later progressed to Graves' ophthalmopathy. Both conserved end residues are part of each CDR3. A D gene is named only where the DNA matches it firmly. Only part of the rows carry a size: once, few, many, or a class if the clone is expanded.

D: -; V: TRBV2; J: TRBJ2-3; size: few; CDR3: CASRRGLVGNTDTQYF; DNA: TGTGCCAGCAGGAGGGGATTGGTTGGGAACACAGATACGCAGTATTTT
D: -; V: TRBV20-1; J: TRBJ1-2; size: -; CDR3: CSARGPHGYTF; DNA: TGCAGTGCTAGGGGACCGCATGGCTACACCTTC
D: -; V: TRBV5-1; J: TRBJ2-1; size: many; CDR3: CASSLAPANNEQFF; DNA: TGCGCCAGCAGCTTGGCCCCGGCTAACAATGAGCAGTTCTTC
D: -; V: TRBV11-2; J: TRBJ2-2; size: many; CDR3: CASSLVFGTGELFF; DNA: TGTGCCAGCAGCTTAGTTTTCGGCACCGGGGAGCTGTTTTTT
D: -; V: TRBV7-2; J: TRBJ2-2; size: few; CDR3: CASSSQGGYTGELFF; DNA: TGTGCCAGCAGCTCCCAGGGGGGCTACACCGGGGAGCTGTTTTTT
D: TRBD2; V: TRBV11-2; J: TRBJ2-7; size: many; CDR3: CASSSNPSGSWYEQYF; DNA: TGTGCCAGCAGCTCCAATCCTAGCGGGAGTTGGTACGAGCAGTACTTC
D: TRBD1; V: TRBV5-1; J: TRBJ1-1; size: many; CDR3: CASSLGPGGASEAFF; DNA: TGCGCCAGCAGCTTGGGTCCAGGGGGCGCTTCTGAAGCTTTCTTT
D: -; V: TRBV7-7; J: TRBJ2-1; size: many; CDR3: CASSPGYSYNEQFF; DNA: TGTGCTAGCAGCCCAGGGTATTCCTACAATGAGCAGTTCTTC
D: -; V: TRBV29-1; J: TRBJ2-1; size: many; CDR3: CSATGTRNEQFF; DNA: TGCAGCGCTACCGGGACCCGAAATGAGCAGTTCTTC
D: -; V: TRBV12-3/TRBV12-4; J: TRBJ2-7; size: many; CDR3: CASSFGSVLEQYF; DNA: TGTGCCAGCAGTTTTGGGTCCGTCCTCGAGCAGTACTTC
D: TRBD2; V: TRBV11-2; J: TRBJ2-7; size: -; CDR3: CASSSTSGGQYEQYF; DNA: TGTGCCAGTAGTTCGACTAGCGGGGGTCAGTACGAGCAGTACTTC
D: TRBD1; V: TRBV28; J: TRBJ2-3; size: many; CDR3: CATHNRGLADTQYF; DNA: TGTGCCACCCACAACAGGGGGCTGGCAGATACGCAGTATTTT
D: TRBD2; V: TRBV18; J: TRBJ2-1; size: many; CDR3: CASSPPVRTSGNEQFF; DNA: TGTGCCAGCTCACCGCCAGTCAGGACTAGCGGTAATGAGCAGTTCTTC
D: -; V: TRBV6-1; J: TRBJ1-6; size: few; CDR3: CASNPEAHSYNSPLHF; DNA: TGTGCCAGCAACCCGGAGGCCCACTCCTATAATTCACCCCTCCACTTT
D: TRBD2; V: TRBV11-2; J: TRBJ2-1; size: -; CDR3: CASSLAPLAGDYNEQFF; DNA: TGTGCCAGCAGCTTAGCGCCACTAGCGGGGGACTACAATGAGCAGTTCTTC
D: -; V: TRBV18; J: TRBJ1-2; size: -; CDR3: CASSPRALYGYTF; DNA: TGTGCCAGCTCACCCAGGGCACTCTATGGCTACACCTTC
D: -; V: TRBV7-3; J: TRBJ1-1; size: few; CDR3: CASSPRRGTEAFF; DNA: TGTGCCAGCAGCCCCCGGCGGGGTACTGAAGCTTTCTTT
D: -; V: TRBV9; J: TRBJ1-1; size: -; CDR3: CASSVGPGLNTEAFF; DNA: TGTGCCAGCAGCGTAGGGCCAGGGTTGAACACTGAAGCTTTCTTT
D: -; V: TRBV6-1; J: TRBJ2-3; size: many; CDR3: CASSSPRETDTQYF; DNA: TGTGCCAGCAGTTCCCCAAGGGAAACAGATACGCAGTATTTT
D: -; V: TRBV10-1; J: TRBJ2-7; size: -; CDR3: CASSSGEIDEQYF; DNA: TGCGCCAGCAGTTCGGGGGAGATCGACGAGCAGTACTTC
D: -; V: TRBV7-9; J: TRBJ1-1; size: -; CDR3: CASSREIQVLGTDAFF; DNA: TGTGCCAGCAGTCGGGAGATTCAGGTGCTGGGCACTGACGCTTTCTTT
D: -; V: TRBV2; J: TRBJ2-1; size: many; CDR3: CASQGSSYNEQFF; DNA: TGTGCCAGCCAAGGCAGCTCCTACAATGAGCAGTTCTTC
D: -; V: TRBV20-1; J: TRBJ1-2; size: many; CDR3: CSAIPGGVGYTF; DNA: TGCAGTGCTATTCCTGGGGGGGTTGGCTACACCTTC
D: -; V: TRBV7-8; J: TRBJ2-4; size: -; CDR3: CASRGRFKNIQYF; DNA: TGTGCCAGCAGGGGACGTTTTAAAAACATTCAGTACTTC
D: -; V: TRBV20-1; J: TRBJ2-7; size: many; CDR3: CSARGILVNTENEQYF; DNA: TGCAGTGCTAGAGGGATCTTAGTAAACACAGAAAACGAGCAGTACTTC
D: -; V: TRBV28; J: TRBJ1-2; size: -; CDR3: CASSLSRGFYGYTF; DNA: TGTGCCAGCAGTTTAAGTCGGGGTTTCTATGGCTACACCTTC
D: -; V: TRBV6-1; J: TRBJ1-1; size: -; CDR3: CASSGRRDTEAFF; DNA: TGTGCCAGCAGTGGACGGCGAGACACTGAAGCTTTCTTT
D: TRBD1; V: TRBV7-9; J: TRBJ1-4; size: many; CDR3: CASSPRGQGARNEKLFF; DNA: TGTGCCAGCAGCCCTAGGGGACAGGGGGCGCGTAATGAAAAACTGTTTTTT
D: -; V: TRBV12-3/TRBV12-4; J: TRBJ2-2; size: many; CDR3: CASSALGAGELFF; DNA: TGTGCCAGCAGCGCCCTAGGCGCCGGGGAGCTGTTTTTT
D: TRBD1; V: TRBV3-1; J: TRBJ1-1; size: many; CDR3: CASSQTGQGAEAFF; DNA: TGTGCCAGCAGCCAAACCGGACAGGGTGCTGAAGCTTTCTTT
D: TRBD1; V: TRBV20-1; J: TRBJ1-2; size: many; CDR3: CSAEGGGGDYGYTF; DNA: TGCAGTGCCGAAGGGGGAGGGGGCGACTATGGCTACACCTTC
D: -; V: TRBV7-9; J: TRBJ1-1; size: many; CDR3: CASSLTDSPNTEAFF; DNA: TGTGCCAGCAGCTTAACGGACAGTCCGAACACTGAAGCTTTCTTT
D: TRBD1; V: TRBV5-1; J: TRBJ1-2; size: -; CDR3: CASSPGTGPYGYTF; DNA: TGCGCCAGCAGTCCGGGGACAGGGCCCTATGGCTACACCTTC
D: -; V: TRBV3-1; J: TRBJ1-1; size: -; CDR3: CASSVDENTEAFF; DNA: TGTGCCAGCAGCGTTGATGAGAACACTGAAGCTTTCTTT